This T cell receptor beta chain was retrieved from a study of blood T cell repertoires in COVID-19. The age range of participants was roughly 18 to 90 years, with residence in about two dozen US areas. Assignment of participants to cohorts was predicated upon participant-reported clinical history. Cohort 3 donors were reported recovered after two negative PCRs, clearance, or symptom resolution. Original processing methods: Estimation of nucleated cell counts relied on the amplification of reference gene primers. The assay was immunoSEQ multiplex PCR, and TCRdb's table has in-frame clones only and misses some. V, J and clone size are taken as reported in that table, and D and trimming were inferred from the DNA itself. The sample lists approximately 120,000 clones, around 83% seen once, with 18% in the top ten. This clonotype originated in a man aged 30 to 45 who had recovered from COVID-19. What was sequenced was PBMCs or T cells enriched from blood (not recorded which).

The CDR3 DNA is TGTGCTAGTGGTTACTACACTGAAGCTTTCTTT. Its protein product is CASGYYTEAFF. This chain connects TRBV12-5 to TRBJ1-1; D gene ambiguous. CDR1 is LGHNT, CDR2 FRNRAP, per germline. V was shortened by 4 bases and J by 3 bases, with 3 bases between the two germline ends. The CDR3 is 11 residues long.